This TCR beta chain was identified in a study of blood T cell repertoires in COVID-19. TCRdb keeps only in-frame clones here, not all; method: immunoSEQ multiplex PCR. The sample gives about 91,000 clones, approximately 86% of which show up once; roughly 8.1% is in the top ten. The CDR3 has 15 residues. Looked up from germline, CDR1 is SGHDN and CDR2 is FVKESK. V lost 4 bases and J lost 3; bases outside the gene matches: 1. The chain employs TRBV14 and TRBJ2-1; 12 nucleotides agree with TRBD2. This sequence was found in a woman aged 70-85 years with acute or convalescent COVID-19. Sequencing was performed on peripheral blood. CDR3 nucleotide sequence: TGTGCCAGCAGCCTACTAGCGGGGGGCTACAATGAGCAGTTCTTC. It specifies CASSLLAGGYNEQFF.